This T cell receptor beta chain was found in a study of blood T cell repertoires in COVID-19. Turning to the study itself: Sites across the United States, Italy and Spain contributed samples from acute and convalescent COVID-19.

This clone was seen a few times. Assay: immunoSEQ multiplex PCR; the TCRdb copy retains only in-frame clones and omits some. Found here are 68,000 or so clones, about 88% of them singletons; the top ten hold 7.5% to 9%. The sequencing input was peripheral blood. The receptor comes from a man aged 50-59 years with active COVID-19.

This CDR3 is CASSTYGPSGNTIYF. In DNA form, the CDR3 reads TGTGCCAGCAGTACTTATGGGCCCTCTGGAAACACCATATATTTT. V gene TRBV27 combines with J gene TRBJ1-3; D uncertain. The CDR3 contains 15 residues. Germline V gene sequence: CDR1 MNHEY, CDR2 SMNVEV (reference sequence). V was cut by 5 bases and J by 0 bases, with 11 bases left in between.